This T cell receptor (beta chain) was identified in a study of shared clonotypes between healthy human individuals. Selected positively for CCR7 and CD45RO-negative, naive CD8 cells excluded terminally differentiated effector memory CD45RA+ cells. The table came from immunoSEQ multiplex PCR; TCRdb's copy has only in-frame clones and leaves some out. The sample has roughly 590,000 clones; 95% are singletons. The CDR3 contains 14 residues. Germline CDR1 SGDLS, CDR2 YYNGEE. Unmatched junction bases numbered 5, after V lost 3 bases and J lost 5 bases. The source material was naive CD8+ T cells sorted from blood. The receptor's source is a woman aged 25 to 39 in good health. The chain recombines TRBV9 with TRBJ2-7; 10 bases are shared with TRBD2. CDR3: CASSDEREGNEQYF. The CDR3 nucleotides are TGTGCCAGCAGCGACGAGCGGGAGGGTAACGAGCAGTACTTC.